What follows are 32 T cell receptor beta chains derived from one specimen sequenced in a study of T cell repertoires in cytomegalovirus infection. TCRdb used MiXCR to reprocess the reads, holding one entry per CDR3 protein. The sample carries some 180,000 distinct CDR3 sequences, roughly a fifth recorded once. Sequencing was performed on PBMCs. These receptors all stem from a human donor in good health (CMV status not recorded). Some clones in this sample may be carry-over from other donors' samples.

V usage is TRBV29-1 and J usage is TRBJ1-2, with a weak D call TRBD1 (5 bases). The CDR3 is 14 residues long. The V gene lost 3 bases and the J gene lost 3 bases, with 14 bases spanning the gap. Looked up from germline, CDR1 is SQVTM and CDR2 is ANQGSEA. CDR3 sequence reads: CSVEGRGLYYGYTF. The DNA of the CDR3 is TGCAGCGTTGAGGGTAGGGGTCTCTACTATGGCTACACCTTC.

In regard to this clonotype: One end of the junction varies from germline; a read error may be responsible. CDR3 protein: CARSLPEKGTGGHNEQFF. The CDR3, as DNA: TGTGCCAGGAGCTTACCCGAGAAGGGGACAGGGGGCCACAATGAGCAGTTCTTC. The gene calls are TRBV7-9 and TRBJ2-1, with 12 bases lining up with TRBD1. CDR3 size: 18 residues. Germline CDR1 SEHNR, CDR2 FQNEAQ (reference sequence).

A few counts support this clonotype. The V call is TRBV12-3 or TRBV12-4, the J call TRBJ2-7, with TRBD2 matching 7 bases. The CDR3 covers 12 residues. Unmatched junction bases numbered 2, after V lost 2 bases and J lost 7 bases. CDR3 residues: CASSLNGREQYF. The CDR3 coding sequence is TGTGCCAGCAGTTTAAACGGGAGGGAGCAGTACTTC.

J is TRBJ2-7 and V is TRBV6-2 or TRBV6-3; 8 nucleotides agree with TRBD1. The ends lost 5 bases at V and 7 bases at J; junction bases unmatched: 4. Per the germline V gene, CDR1 is MNHEY and CDR2 is SVGEGT. The CDR3 is made up of 12 amino acids. The CDR3 bases are TGTGCCAGCAGTCGGACAGGGCTAGAGCAGTACTTC. Protein product: CASSRTGLEQYF.

This clonotype came up many times. This chain joins TRBV5-4 and TRBJ1-6, with D hard to call. The V end lost 0 bases, the J end lost 7 bases, and 8 bases lay between the germline ends. The CDR3 has 14 residues. Germline V lookup: CDR1 SGHNT, CDR2 YYREEE (reference sequence). The CDR3, as DNA: TGTGCCAGCAGCTTGGACAATAGGAATTCACCCCTCCACTTT. Translating it yields CASSLDNRNSPLHF.

As for this clonotype: A much larger clone sits a single nucleotide away, making a read error possible. The rearrangement joins TRBV7-2 to TRBJ2-5, with TRBD2 matching over 7 bases. CDR3 length equals 14 residues. V was clipped by 5 bases and J by 4 bases; unmatched bases: 7. Germline-derived CDR1 and CDR2 are SGHTA and FQGNSA. In DNA, the CDR3 is TGTGCCAGCAGCCGTAGCGGGTGCAGAGAGACCCAGTACTTC. It translates to CASSRSGCRETQYF.

The genes are TRBV6-1 and TRBJ2-1, with D tentatively TRBD1 (6 bases). Trimming shortened V by 4 bases and J by 3 bases, and 13 bases separated the two germline ends. There are 15 residues in the CDR3. Germline V lookup: CDR1 MNHNS, CDR2 SASEGT. The DNA for the CDR3 is TGTGCCAGCAGTGCAGCGTGGGACAACTACAATGAGCAGTTCTTC. Protein: CASSAAWDNYNEQFF.

Ten or more counts support this clonotype. The chain couples TRBV7-2 to TRBJ2-2; D unresolved. Germline lookup yields CDR1 SGHTA and CDR2 FQGNSA. This CDR3 spans 15 amino acids. The germline V and J ends were trimmed by 5 bases and 5 bases, with 15 bases remaining between them. CDR3 sequence: CASSPRERVTGELFF. The CDR3 DNA is TGTGCCAGCAGCCCTAGAGAACGGGTGACCGGGGAGCTGTTTTTT.

The chain links TRBV7-3 to TRBJ2-3; D assignment may be TRBD1 or TRBD2 (6 bases each). The V end was cut by 2 bases, the J end by 2 bases, with 8 bases between. Germline loops: CDR1 SGHTA, CDR2 FQGTGA. The CDR3 consists of 14 residues. CDR3 sequence reads: CASSLGGHTDTQYF. CDR3 nucleotide sequence: TGTGCCAGCAGCTTAGGGGGGCACACAGATACGCAGTATTTT.

This clonotype was picked up a small number of times. The chain employs TRBV20-1 and TRBJ2-1; D remains ambiguous. This CDR3 region has 12 residues. Trimming stripped 0 bases from V and 6 bases from J, with 6 bases between. Germline CDR1 reads DFQATT; CDR2 reads SNEGSKA (reference sequence). The CDR3 nucleotides are TGCAGTGCTAGAGATTGGGGCAATGAGCAGTTCTTC. Its protein product is CSARDWGNEQFF.

This clonotype was recorded many times. This rearrangement joins TRBV7-2 to TRBJ2-1; TRBD2 aligns across 10 bases. The CDR3 covers 18 residues. The V gene end was trimmed by 3 bases and the J gene end by 2 bases; junction bases not matched to a gene: 10. Germline CDR1 is SGHTA and CDR2 is FQGNSA. CDR3 bases: TGTGCCAGCAGCTTGCTTGGACTAGCGGCCCTTCCCTACAATGAGCAGTTCTTC. The encoded protein is CASSLLGLAALPYNEQFF.

This clonotype has ten or more counts. An end of the junction does not agree with germline; a read error may underlie this. This chain uses TRBV7-9 with TRBJ2-1; D possibly corresponds to TRBD2 (7 bases). The CDR3 length is 15 residues. Germline lookup yields CDR1 SEHNR and CDR2 FQNEAQ (reference sequence). The CDR3 DNA is TGTGCCAGCAGTAGAATAGGGGGGGATGTGGGATGGATTACCTTC. Its translation: CASSRIGGDVGWITF.

This clonotype has ten or more counts. The genes are TRBV7-9 and TRBJ2-7; 13 bases line up with TRBD2. Germline V gene lookup returns CDR1 SEHNR and CDR2 FQNEAQ (reference sequence). Trimming took 5 bases from V and 6 from J; bases not matched to a gene: 1. The CDR3 has 13 amino acids. CDR3: CASSRLAGGEQYF. DNA of the CDR3: TGTGCCAGCAGCCGACTAGCGGGGGGCGAGCAGTACTTC.

This clonotype has ten or more counts. V and J are TRBV7-2 and TRBJ2-7, with D unclear. The CDR3 covers 13 residues. Looked up from germline, CDR1 is SGHTA and CDR2 is FQGNSA. V lost 1 base to trimming and J lost 7 bases, with 11 bases between them. CDR3 in amino acids: CASSLGTFNEQYF. CDR3 nucleotides: TGTGCCAGCAGCTTAGGAACATTCAATGAGCAGTACTTC.

This clonotype was picked up a small number of times. The V and J genes are TRBV7-6 and TRBJ1-1, with a weak D call TRBD1 (5 bases). The CDR3 sequence is 13 residues long. The V end lost 5 bases, the J end lost 7 bases, and 14 bases lay between the germline ends. Germline lookup yields CDR1 SGHVS and CDR2 FNYEAQ. CDR3 loop: CASSLGTASEAFF. The CDR3 DNA is TGTGCCAGCAGCCTGGGGACGGCTAGTGAAGCTTTCTTT. Drawing the rest from reference TRBV7-6 and TRBJ1-1, the complete variable domain is GAGVSQSPRYKVTKRGQDVALRCDPISGHVSLYWYRQALGQGPEFLTYFNYEAQQDKSGLPNDRFSAERPEGSISTLTIQRTEQRDSAMYRCASSLGTASEAFFGQGTRLTVV.

With regard to this clonotype: One end of the junction does not line up with germline, which may come from a read error. The chain's CDR3 is CACSFDSGNSPLHF. As DNA, the CDR3 is TGTGCCTGCAGTTTTGATTCAGGGAATTCACCCCTCCACTTT. The V and J genes are TRBV6-2 or TRBV6-3 and TRBJ1-6, with D maybe TRBD1 (5 bases). The CDR3 totals 14 residues. Germline V gene data show CDR1 as MNHEY and CDR2 as SVGEGT.

This clonotype was seen repeatedly, ten times or more. V gene TRBV7-8 combines with J gene TRBJ2-7; no clear D. CDR3 size: 14 residues. Germline CDR1 reads SGHVS; CDR2 reads FQNEAQ. Trimming shortened V by 8 bases and J by 1 base, and 15 bases separated the two germline ends. CDR3 residues: CASAVFVHSYEQYF. The CDR3 bases are TGTGCCAGCGCAGTGTTCGTTCATTCCTACGAGCAGTACTTC.

This clonotype was seen a few times. This rearrangement joins TRBV13 to TRBJ1-1; D gene ambiguous. The CDR3 length is 14 residues. Trimming removed 8 bases at V and 0 bases at J, with 13 bases between. Germline V gene lookup returns CDR1 PRHDT and CDR2 FYEKMQ (reference sequence). The CDR3 DNA reads TGTGCCAGCCGCAGGACTCTCTTGAACACTGAAGCTTTCTTT. Protein sequence: CASRRTLLNTEAFF.

The sample holds a few counts of this clonotype. V gene TRBV15 combines with J gene TRBJ2-1; no clear D gene. The germline V and J ends were trimmed by 0 bases and 8 bases, with 8 bases remaining between them. The CDR3 runs to 13 residues. Germline V gene lookup returns CDR1 LNHNV and CDR2 YYDKDF (reference sequence). The CDR3 region is CATSRDFRDEQFF. Here the CDR3 DNA reads TGTGCCACCAGCAGAGATTTCCGAGATGAGCAGTTCTTC.

This clonotype has ten or more counts. The V gene is TRBV7-2, the J gene TRBJ2-7, with 7 bases lining up with TRBD1. CDR1 is SGHTA and CDR2 is FQGNSA in the germline V gene. This CDR3 has 14 residues. Losses at the gene ends were 4 bases for V and 4 bases for J; bases not matched to a gene: 7. The CDR3 region is CASSYKWDSYEQYF. The CDR3 nucleotides read TGTGCCAGCAGCTACAAGTGGGACAGTTACGAGCAGTACTTC.

In this sample, this clonotype turned up a few times. The CDR3 sequence: CASSEGQGQPQHF. In nucleotides, the CDR3 is TGTGCCAGCAGTGAAGGTCAGGGCCAGCCCCAGCATTTT. The V gene is TRBV2, the J gene TRBJ1-5, with TRBD1 as a possible D gene (5 bases). Per germline, CDR1 SNHLY and CDR2 FYNNEI. This CDR3 spans 13 amino acids. V was trimmed by 1 base and J by 7 bases, leaving 8 bases between them.

V gene TRBV7-3 combines with J gene TRBJ2-1; D perhaps matches TRBD1 (7 bases). The CDR3 has 13 residues. The V gene lost 5 bases and the J gene lost 5 bases, with 10 bases spanning the gap. Looked up from germline, CDR1 is SGHTA and CDR2 is FQGTGA. The CDR3 DNA sequence: TGTGCCAGCAGCGCAGGGGGGAACAATGAGCAGTTCTTC. This encodes CASSAGGNNEQFF.

This clonotype has just a few counts. CDR3 loop: CASSQDSLAKNIQYF. DNA for the CDR3: TGTGCCAGCAGCCAAGATAGCCTAGCCAAAAACATTCAGTACTTC. The rearrangement joins TRBV14 to TRBJ2-4; D unclear. Between the trimmed V and J ends, which lost 0 bases and 0 bases, there was a span of 6 bases. The CDR3 spans 15 residues. Germline-derived CDR1 and CDR2 are SGHDN and FVKESK. Complete variable domain (other parts from reference TRBV14 and TRBJ2-4): EAGVTQFPSHSVIEKGQTVTLRCDPISGHDNLYWYRRVMGKEIKFLLHFVKESKQDESGMPNNRFLAERTGGTYSTLKVQPAELEDSGVYFCASSQDSLAKNIQYFGAGTRLSVL.

The table lists this clonotype with a few counts. This sequence joins TRBV4-1 and TRBJ1-1; D remains ambiguous. V was trimmed by 4 bases and J by 5 bases, leaving 14 bases between them. The germline V gene has CDR1 MGHRA and CDR2 YSYEKL. The CDR3 has 14 residues. CDR3 in DNA: TGCGCCAGCAGCCTGAACGAGTTCTCTACTGAAGCTTTCTTT. Its translation is CASSLNEFSTEAFF.

The chain combines TRBV7-2 with TRBJ1-6; TRBD1 matches at 9 bases. The CDR3 consists of 14 residues. From germline, CDR1 is SGHTA and CDR2 FQGNSA. Losses at the gene ends were 4 bases for V and 10 bases for J; bases not matched to a gene: 5. The CDR3 sequence is CASSSDRGGSPLHF. CDR3 sequence (DNA): TGTGCCAGCAGCTCGGACAGGGGAGGGTCACCCCTCCACTTT.

Comments on this clonotype: Relative to the germline gene, one junction end is altered; a read error may explain this. The genes are TRBV12-5 and TRBJ1-1; no clear D. Germline V CDR1 and CDR2: LGHNT, FRNRAP. This CDR3 contains 9 residues. The CDR3 DNA is TGTGCTAGTGGTTTCGACATATCCTTT. As protein: CASGFDISF.

V usage is TRBV7-2 and J usage is TRBJ2-7; D unclear. V lost 1 base and J 3 bases, leaving 10 bases between the germline ends. Germline CDR1 is SGHTA and CDR2 is FQGNSA. CDR3 length: 14 amino acids. The CDR3: CASSLGLHVYEQYF. The CDR3 bases are TGTGCCAGCAGCTTAGGGCTGCACGTCTACGAGCAGTACTTC.

This clonotype occurred a few times. The chain is built from TRBV10-1 and TRBJ2-7; no firm D call. Germline V CDR1 and CDR2: WNHNN, SYGVQD (reference sequence). Trimming cost V 3 bases and J 3 bases, with 18 bases left between them. The CDR3 runs 16 residues. The CDR3 sequence is CASSDNTRGNFYEQYF. DNA for the CDR3: TGCGCCAGCAGTGATAATACTCGTGGCAACTTCTACGAGCAGTACTTC.

This clonotype has at least ten counts. This sequence joins TRBV6-2 or TRBV6-3 and TRBJ1-1; 7 bases line up with TRBD1. J lost 6 bases, V lost 6 bases, and 7 bases had no gene match. This CDR3 contains 13 residues. In germline, CDR1 is MNHEY, CDR2 SVGEGT. CDR3 bases: TGTGCCAGCAGCCACAGGGGTGGGGCTGAAGCTTTCTTT. This gives the protein CASSHRGGAEAFF.

This clonotype was observed a handful of times. The chain employs TRBV6-2 or TRBV6-3 and TRBJ2-7, with 8 positions matching TRBD2. Germline assignment: CDR1 MNHEY and CDR2 SVGEGT. J was trimmed by 5 bases and V by 6 bases; bases with no gene match: 15. The CDR3 totals 16 residues. The CDR3 DNA is TGTGCCAGCAGCCCTACCGGTCGGGGGGGCCGGAACGAGCAGTACTTC. This encodes CASSPTGRGGRNEQYF.

The CDR3 loop is CASSSRSGPVSAEAFF. The DNA for the CDR3 is TGTGCCAGCAGTTCCCGTTCGGGACCCGTTAGCGCTGAAGCTTTCTTT. The chain uses TRBV6-5 and TRBJ1-1, with D possibly TRBD1 on 5 matching bases. Germline assignment: CDR1 MNHEY and CDR2 SVGAGI. The germline V and J ends were trimmed by 4 bases and 6 bases, with 21 bases remaining between them. The CDR3 spans 16 residues.

This clonotype was detected a few times. This chain uses TRBV12-5 with TRBJ2-7, with a possible D match to TRBD1 (6 bases). This CDR3 is 13 amino acids long. The germline CDR1 and CDR2 sequences are LGHNT and FRNRAP. The germline V and J ends were trimmed by 5 bases and 5 bases, with 13 bases remaining between them. This chain's CDR3 is CASGVTHRDEQYF. In nucleotides, the CDR3 is TGTGCTAGTGGTGTGACCCACAGGGACGAGCAGTACTTC.